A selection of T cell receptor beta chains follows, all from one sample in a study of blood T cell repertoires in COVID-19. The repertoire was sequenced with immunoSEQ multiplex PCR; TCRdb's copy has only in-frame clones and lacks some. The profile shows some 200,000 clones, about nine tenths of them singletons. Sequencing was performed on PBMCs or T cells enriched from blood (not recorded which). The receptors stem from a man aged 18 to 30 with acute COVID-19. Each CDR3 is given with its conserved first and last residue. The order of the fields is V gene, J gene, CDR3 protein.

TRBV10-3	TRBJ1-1	CAIKTGTALMNTEAFF
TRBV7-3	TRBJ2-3	CASSLTPPGTSTDTQYF
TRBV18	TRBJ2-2	CASSPGRGQDYTGELFF
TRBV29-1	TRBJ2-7	CSVQDRAYEQYF
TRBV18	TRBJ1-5	CASSPSFAGQGRQPQHF
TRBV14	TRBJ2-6	CASSLAVGANVLTF
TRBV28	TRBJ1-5	CASSRGVSNQPQHF
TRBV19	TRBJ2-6	CASRGTGHGANVLTF
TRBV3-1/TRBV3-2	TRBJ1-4	CASSVDRGSEKLFF
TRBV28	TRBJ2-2	CASRGTISAGELFF
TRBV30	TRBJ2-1	CAWSATRASGRENEQFF
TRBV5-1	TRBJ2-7	CASSFIASGREGYEQYF
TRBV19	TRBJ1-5	CASSIVGGSNQPQHF
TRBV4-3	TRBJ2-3	CASRISASPVSGTQYF
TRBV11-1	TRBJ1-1	CASSQQTNTEAFF
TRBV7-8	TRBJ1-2	CASSTDRGDYGYTF
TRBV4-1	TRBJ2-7	CASSQDRGVREQYF
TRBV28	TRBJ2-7	CASSSGQGYEQYF
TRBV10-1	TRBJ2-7	CASSEGGGGPLYEQYF
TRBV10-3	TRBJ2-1	CAISEKTSRYDEQFF
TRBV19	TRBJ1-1	CASSIAPGSLTEAFF
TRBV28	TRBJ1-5	CASSWDRYSNQPQHF
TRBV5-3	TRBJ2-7	CARSLRGNRGGYEQYF
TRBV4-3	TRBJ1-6	CASSQDSRRTNSPLHF
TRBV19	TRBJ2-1	CASSIGFTSGGMYNEQFF
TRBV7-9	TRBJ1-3	CASSLGGESTIYF
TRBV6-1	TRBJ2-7	CASSEASSGGYEQYF
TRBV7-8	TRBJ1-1	CASSLGGVQGRLNTEAFF
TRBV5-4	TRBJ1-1	CASSLRGTVNTEAFF
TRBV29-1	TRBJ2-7	CSAKDRSYEQYF
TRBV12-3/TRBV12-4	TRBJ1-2	CASSFNRDYGYTF
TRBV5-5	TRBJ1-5	CASSSGPGNQPQHF
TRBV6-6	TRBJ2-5	CASSKGQQETQYF
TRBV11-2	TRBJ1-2	CASSLDYQGTYGYTF
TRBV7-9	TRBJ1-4	CASSEQGENEKLFF
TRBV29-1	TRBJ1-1	CSTETGEDTEAFF
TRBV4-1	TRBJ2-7	CASSQFGLAKYEQYF
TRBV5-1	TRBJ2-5	CASSSGQGETQYF
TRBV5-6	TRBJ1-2	CASSLGSGGAYGYTF
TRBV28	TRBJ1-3	CASGQQGAGNTIYF
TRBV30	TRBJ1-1	CAWTIAANTEAFF
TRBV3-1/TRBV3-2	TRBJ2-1	CASCSMGGRDRYNEQFF
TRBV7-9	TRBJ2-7	CASSPGLGPYEQYF
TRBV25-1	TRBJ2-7	CASSGPGTSGSYEQYF
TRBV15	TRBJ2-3	CATSRGTSVVTDTQYF
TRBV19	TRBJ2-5	CASSIGRGQGSGETQYF
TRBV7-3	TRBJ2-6	CASSPQLTGANVLTF
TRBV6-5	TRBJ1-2	CASSSDSYGYTF
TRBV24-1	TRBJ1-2	CATSDPDTDGYTF
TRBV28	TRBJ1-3	CASSTGSGNTIYF
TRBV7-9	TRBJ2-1	CASSTGTVGSEQFF
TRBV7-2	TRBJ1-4	CASSSPGSRSEKLFF
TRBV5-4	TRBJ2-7	CASSLGGGSSYEQYF